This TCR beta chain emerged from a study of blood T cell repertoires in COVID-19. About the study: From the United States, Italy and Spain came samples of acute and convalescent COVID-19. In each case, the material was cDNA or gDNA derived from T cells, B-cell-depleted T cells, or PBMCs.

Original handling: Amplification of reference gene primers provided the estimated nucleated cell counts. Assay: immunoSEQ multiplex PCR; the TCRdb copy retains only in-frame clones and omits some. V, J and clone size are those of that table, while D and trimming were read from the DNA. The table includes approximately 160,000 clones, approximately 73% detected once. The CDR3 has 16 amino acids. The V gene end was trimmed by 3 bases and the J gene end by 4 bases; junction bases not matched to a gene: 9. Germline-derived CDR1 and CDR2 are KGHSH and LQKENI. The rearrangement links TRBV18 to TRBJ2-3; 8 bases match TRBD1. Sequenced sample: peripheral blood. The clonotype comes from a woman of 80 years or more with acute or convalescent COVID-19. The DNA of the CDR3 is TGTGCCAGCTCACCTGGGACAGGCAGAGTGTCAGATACGCAGTATTTT. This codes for CASSPGTGRVSDTQYF. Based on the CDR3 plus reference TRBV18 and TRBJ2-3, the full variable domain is NAGVMQNPRHLVRRRGQEARLRCSPMKGHSHVYWYRQLPEEGLKFMVYLQKENIIDESGMPKERFSAEFPKEGPSILRIQQVVRGDSAAYFCASSPGTGRVSDTQYFGPGTRLTVL.